Reported below is one T cell receptor beta chain. How the authors handled the data: Amplified reference gene primers provided the basis for estimating nucleated cell counts. The assay was immunoSEQ multiplex PCR, and TCRdb's table has in-frame clones only and misses some. V and J calls and clone size are as listed in that table; D and trimming were resolved from the DNA. The table lists about 200,000 clones, around 84% of them singletons, with approximately 5.9% in the top ten. The sample is drawn from a study of blood T cell repertoires in COVID-19. Whole-study context: Researchers got acute and convalescent COVID-19 samples from the United States, Italy and Spain. T cells, B-cell-depleted T cells, or PBMCs supplied cDNA or gDNA.

This CDR3 is 15 amino acids long. CDR1 KGHDR and CDR2 SFDVKD come from the germline V gene. Unmatched junction bases numbered 7, after V lost 2 bases and J lost 8 bases. The clonotype originates from a man older than 75 with acute or convalescent COVID-19. Sequenced sample: peripheral blood. The chain couples TRBV24-1 to TRBJ2-1; 8 nucleotides line up with TRBD2. CDR3 loop: CATSDSSGFAHEQFF. The CDR3 DNA reads TGTGCCACCAGTGATTCTAGCGGGTTCGCCCATGAGCAGTTCTTC.